The clone carrying this TCR beta chain was seen a handful of times. Other DNA variants within this sample encode the same CDR3. Produced via immunoSEQ multiplex PCR; TCRdb's table is partial and in-frame only. Of about 92,000 clones in the sample, more than 75% were seen once. The germline gives CDR1 LGHNA, CDR2 YSLEER. The CDR3 spans 15 residues. The V gene lost 0 bases and the J gene lost 1 base, with 9 bases spanning the gap. The data stem from a study of control samples from healthy donors and cancer patients. V is TRBV4-3 and J is TRBJ1-1; D is perhaps TRBD1 (5 bases). The TCR was taken from a woman aged 55-70 years in good health. The sequenced material came from blood. The CDR3 DNA is TGCGCCAGCAGCCAAGATAGTGGGGGGAACACTGAAGCTTTCTTT. This codes for CASSQDSGGNTEAFF.